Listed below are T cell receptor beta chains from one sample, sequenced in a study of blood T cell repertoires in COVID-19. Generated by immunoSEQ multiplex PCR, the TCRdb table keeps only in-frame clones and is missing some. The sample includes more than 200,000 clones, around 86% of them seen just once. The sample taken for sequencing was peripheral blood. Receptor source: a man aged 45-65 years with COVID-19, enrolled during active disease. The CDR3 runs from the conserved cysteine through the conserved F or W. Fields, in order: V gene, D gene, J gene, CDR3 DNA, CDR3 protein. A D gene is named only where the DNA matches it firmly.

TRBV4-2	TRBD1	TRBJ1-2	TGTGCCAGCAGCCAAGCAAATCGTCCGGGACAGCCTAACTATGGCTACACCTTC	CASSQANRPGQPNYGYTF
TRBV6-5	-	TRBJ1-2	TGTGCCAGCAGCGCCTCTCGGGTTGTAAATGGCTACACCTTC	CASSASRVVNGYTF
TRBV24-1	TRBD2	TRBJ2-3	TGTGCCACCAGTGAAGGGACTAGCGGGGGGTTAGATACGCAGTATTTT	CATSEGTSGGLDTQYF
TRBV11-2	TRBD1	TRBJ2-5	TGTGCCAGCAGCTTATTTCCGGACAGGGGAGAGACCCAGTACTTC	CASSLFPDRGETQYF
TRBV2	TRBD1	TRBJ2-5	TGTGCCAGCAGTGAAGCTGGGACAGGGGTGGAGGAGACCCAGTACTTC	CASSEAGTGVEETQYF
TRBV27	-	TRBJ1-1	TGTGCCAGCAGTTCTTTGACAAGTGCCTTCATGAACACTGAAGCTTTCTTT	CASSSLTSAFMNTEAFF
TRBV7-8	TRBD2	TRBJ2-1	TGTGCCAGCAGCTCCTCCCGACTAGCGGGAGGGCAGGGGAATGAGCAGTTCTTC	CASSSSRLAGGQGNEQFF
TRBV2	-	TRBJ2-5	TGTGCCAGCAGTGTCTACTTTCAAGAGACCCAGTACTTC	CASSVYFQETQYF
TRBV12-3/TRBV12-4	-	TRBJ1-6	TGTGCCAGCAGCCCCGGGGGTCCGACGACCCTCCACTTT	CASSPGGPTTLHF
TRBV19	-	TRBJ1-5	TGTGCCAGTAGTATTTTCCGGGACAACATACCCAATCAGCCCCAGCATTTT	CASSIFRDNIPNQPQHF